Shown below are 22 T cell receptor beta chains from a single sample sequenced in a study of OX40 agonist ivuxolimab in advanced cancers. Using immunoSEQ multiplex PCR, the repertoire was profiled, and TCRdb retains in-frame clones only, with some absent. The table lists tens of thousands of clones, around 90% of them singletons. The source was CD4+ or CD8+ T cells sorted from blood, collected in a trial of the OX40 agonist ivuxolimab. These receptors were obtained from an adult with an advanced solid tumor such as melanoma, head and neck, liver or kidney cancer.

The J gene is TRBJ1-1, the V gene TRBV7-6; D is uncertain. CDR3 size: 13 residues. Germline V gene lookup returns CDR1 SGHVS and CDR2 FNYEAQ. Trimming left V 1 base short and J 3 bases short, with 6 bases between. CDR3 protein: CASSLGGDTEAFF. The CDR3 DNA sequence: TGTGCCAGCAGCTTAGGAGGTGACACTGAAGCTTTCTTT.

The chain recombines TRBV5-4 with TRBJ2-1, with a tentative D call TRBD1 (6 bases). Deletions cut 2 bases from V and 5 bases from J, with 11 bases between. The length of the CDR3 is 14 residues. Germline assignment: CDR1 SGHNT and CDR2 YYREEE (reference sequence). The CDR3 protein is CASSLQGADNEQFF. The CDR3 DNA reads as TGTGCCAGCAGCTTACAGGGAGCAGACAATGAGCAGTTCTTC.

The genes are TRBV21-1 and TRBJ1-5. TRBV21-1 has pseudogene status. The CDR3 runs to 13 residues. This CDR3 reads CASIEGLSQPQHF. The CDR3 DNA reads TGTGCCAGCATCGAAGGGCTAAGTCAGCCCCAGCATTTT.

V gene TRBV4-2 combines with J gene TRBJ2-3; 9 bases are a match to TRBD2. The junction had 4 bases not matched to a gene; V was cut back by 4 bases and J by 5 bases. Germline V CDR1 and CDR2: LGHNA, YNFKEQ. The CDR3 is made up of 14 amino acids. The CDR3 reads CASSRGGEGDTQYF. CDR3 in DNA: TGTGCCAGCAGCCGCGGGGGGGAGGGAGATACGCAGTATTTT.

This clone was observed a handful of times. This rearrangement joins TRBV30 to TRBJ1-3, with a possible D match to TRBD1 (5 bases). V was shortened by 2 bases and J by 6 bases, with 8 bases between the two germline ends. The CDR3 length is 12 residues. Germline assignment: CDR1 GTSNPN and CDR2 SVGIG (reference sequence). This CDR3 reads CAWSQGENTIYF. The CDR3 DNA is TGTGCCTGGAGTCAGGGTGAAAACACCATATATTTT.

CDR3 DNA sequence: TGTGCCAGCAGCACACAGGGGCTCGAGCAGTACTTC. Amino acid sequence: CASSTQGLEQYF. This chain connects TRBV7-2 to TRBJ2-7; the match to TRBD1 covers 7 bases. The CDR3 spans 12 residues. CDR1 and CDR2 (germline): SGHTA, FQGNSA. V dropped 5 bases and J dropped 6; count of bases not matched to a gene: 4.

This chain links TRBV10-1 with TRBJ2-5; no reliable D call. CDR1 and CDR2 (germline): WNHNN, SYGVQD (reference sequence). CDR3 length: 15 amino acids. Deletions cut 3 bases from V and 3 bases from J, with 14 bases between. The CDR3 protein is CASSEERQAEETQYF. CDR3 nucleotide sequence: TGCGCCAGCAGTGAAGAGAGGCAGGCTGAAGAGACCCAGTACTTC.

CDR3 DNA: TGTGCCAGCTCACCCTCATTGCTCGGGGGAGGGGGGAATAAGCTGGCCACTGAAGCTTTCTTT. It codes for CASSPSLLGGGGNKLATEAFF. V and J are TRBV18 and TRBJ1-1, with a possible D match to TRBD1 (6 bases). Trimming took 3 bases from V and 4 from J, leaving 33 bases between them. From germline, CDR1 is KGHSH and CDR2 LQKENI. The CDR3 spans 21 residues.

The chain uses TRBV11-3 and TRBJ1-1; D is uncertain. V was cut by 5 bases and J by 5 bases, with 9 bases left in between. The CDR3 totals 12 residues. The V gene's germline CDR1 is SGHNT and CDR2 YENEEA. CDR3 DNA: TGTGCCAGCAGCCTCCAATCTACTGAAGCTTTCTTT. Translated: CASSLQSTEAFF.

The gene calls are TRBV10-3 and TRBJ1-1; D gene unclear. Germline loops: CDR1 ENHRY, CDR2 SYGVKD. Trimming stripped 0 bases from V and 6 bases from J, with 8 bases between. The CDR3 has 13 amino acids. The CDR3, as DNA: TGTGCCATCAGTGAGTCAGGGCGACCTGAAGCTTTCTTT. Its translation: CAISESGRPEAFF.

The genes are TRBV18 and TRBJ1-2; D ambiguous. The CDR3 runs 13 residues. The V gene lost 6 bases and the J gene lost 4 bases, with 12 bases spanning the gap. Germline V lookup: CDR1 KGHSH, CDR2 LQKENI. DNA of the CDR3: TGTGCCAGCTCGGAAGACACCATCTATGGCTACACCTTC. Amino acid sequence: CASSEDTIYGYTF.

With respect to this clone: A junction end diverges from the germline sequence, so it may reflect a read error. The V gene is TRBV30, the J gene TRBJ2-1; D not certain. This CDR3 is 10 amino acids long. Looked up from germline, CDR1 is GTSNPN and CDR2 is SVGIG (reference sequence). CDR3 in amino acids: CAWSLLNPIF. Written as DNA, the CDR3 is TGTGCCTGGAGTCTGTTAAACCCGATCTTC.

V and J are TRBV6-5 and TRBJ2-1; D is possibly TRBD1 or TRBD2 (5 bases each). V was cut by 2 bases and J by 9 bases, with 11 bases left in between. The CDR3 contains 13 residues. The germline CDR1 and CDR2 sequences are MNHEY and SVGAGI. The DNA for the CDR3 is TGTGCCAGCAGTTACCGGGATGGGACTGAGCAGTTCTTC. Amino acids: CASSYRDGTEQFF.

The V call is TRBV18, the J call TRBJ1-5, with 7 positions matching TRBD1. With V trimmed by 4 bases and J by 4 bases, 1 base remained unmatched. The length of the CDR3 is 13 residues. The germline CDR1 and CDR2 sequences are KGHSH and LQKENI. The CDR3 sequence is CASSRQGNQPQHF. The CDR3 region has the DNA TGTGCCAGCTCACGACAGGGTAATCAGCCCCAGCATTTT.

The chain recombines TRBV2 with TRBJ2-4; possible D gene TRBD1, 6 bases. CDR1 is SNHLY and CDR2 is FYNNEI in the germline V gene. The CDR3 runs to 13 residues. Trimming left V 3 bases short and J 13 bases short, with 16 bases between. In DNA form, the CDR3 reads TGTGCCAGCAGTGAGGTAGGGCCGGGACACCAGTACTTC. Encoded protein: CASSEVGPGHQYF.

The chain has TRBV5-4 and TRBJ1-3; D ambiguous. There are 14 residues in the CDR3. Trimming shortened V by 4 bases and J by 2 bases, and 10 bases separated the two germline ends. Germline CDR1 and CDR2: SGHNT and YYREEE (reference sequence). The CDR3 DNA reads as TGTGCCAGCAGCGTAGAGGCGGCTGGAAACACCATATATTTT. It translates to CASSVEAAGNTIYF.

The chain couples TRBV6-1 to TRBJ1-5; D gene unclear. CDR1 and CDR2 from the germline V gene are MNHNS and SASEGT. V was pared by 4 bases and J by 2 bases, with 12 bases between. The CDR3 sequence is 15 residues long. The CDR3 sequence: CASSGPPQGNQPQHF. The CDR3 DNA reads TGTGCCAGCAGTGGCCCCCCGCAGGGCAATCAGCCCCAGCATTTT.

The genes are TRBV5-4 and TRBJ2-4, with D maybe TRBD2 (7 bases). Germline V lookup: CDR1 SGHNT, CDR2 YYREEE (reference sequence). V lost 3 bases, J lost 6 bases, and 13 bases lay in between. This CDR3 has 14 amino acids. This chain's CDR3 is CASSSAGAGNIQYF. CDR3 DNA sequence: TGTGCCAGCAGCTCGGCGGGGGCGGGAAACATTCAGTACTTC.

The rearrangement links TRBV5-4 to TRBJ2-3, with 14 bases fitting TRBD2. Germline V lookup: CDR1 SGHNT, CDR2 YYREEE (reference sequence). With 0 bases clipped from V and 3 bases from J, the junction kept 3 bases outside the gene matches. The CDR3 covers 17 residues. This CDR3 reads CASSLARTSGGTDTQYF. CDR3 sequence (DNA): TGTGCCAGCAGCTTGGCCAGGACTAGCGGGGGGACAGATACGCAGTATTTT. The full variable domain, rest sourced from reference TRBV5-4 and TRBJ2-3, is ETGVTQSPTHLIKTRGQQVTLRCSSQSGHNTVSWYQQALGQGPQFIFQYYREEENGRGNFPPRFSGLQFPNYSSELNVNALELDDSALYLCASSLARTSGGTDTQYFGPGTRLTVL.

V and J are TRBV10-1 and TRBJ2-4, with a tentative D call TRBD2 (6 bases). Germline loops: CDR1 WNHNN, CDR2 SYGVQD (reference sequence). With 3 bases removed from V and 7 bases from J, the gap between germline ends came to 19 bases. This CDR3 has 16 residues. CDR3 region: CASSESPGLPGNIQYF. The CDR3 DNA sequence: TGCGCCAGCAGTGAATCTCCGGGACTCCCTGGGAACATTCAGTACTTC.

The gene calls are TRBV18 and TRBJ2-5; 12 bases match TRBD1. Per germline, CDR1 KGHSH and CDR2 LQKENI. There are 14 residues in the CDR3. V was clipped by 8 bases and J by 4 bases; unmatched bases: 5. The CDR3 DNA reads TGTGCCAGCCGCCGGGACAGGGGGCCAGAGACCCAGTACTTC. As protein: CASRRDRGPETQYF.

The chain has TRBV19 and TRBJ2-6; a weak D match, TRBD1 (7 bases). Germline loops: CDR1 LNHDA, CDR2 SQIVND (reference sequence). The length of the CDR3 is 18 residues. The V end lost 5 bases, the J end lost 0 bases, and 17 bases lay between the germline ends. CDR3 in amino acids: CASSSRDRFSSGANVLTF. The CDR3 region has the DNA TGTGCCAGTAGTTCGCGGGACAGATTTAGCTCTGGGGCCAACGTCCTGACTTTC. Drawing the rest from reference TRBV19 and TRBJ2-6, the complete variable domain is DGGITQSPKYLFRKEGQNVTLSCEQNLNHDAMYWYRQDPGQGLRLIYYSQIVNDFQKGDIAEGYSVSREKKESFPLTVTSAQKNPTAFYLCASSSRDRFSSGANVLTFGAGSRLTVL.